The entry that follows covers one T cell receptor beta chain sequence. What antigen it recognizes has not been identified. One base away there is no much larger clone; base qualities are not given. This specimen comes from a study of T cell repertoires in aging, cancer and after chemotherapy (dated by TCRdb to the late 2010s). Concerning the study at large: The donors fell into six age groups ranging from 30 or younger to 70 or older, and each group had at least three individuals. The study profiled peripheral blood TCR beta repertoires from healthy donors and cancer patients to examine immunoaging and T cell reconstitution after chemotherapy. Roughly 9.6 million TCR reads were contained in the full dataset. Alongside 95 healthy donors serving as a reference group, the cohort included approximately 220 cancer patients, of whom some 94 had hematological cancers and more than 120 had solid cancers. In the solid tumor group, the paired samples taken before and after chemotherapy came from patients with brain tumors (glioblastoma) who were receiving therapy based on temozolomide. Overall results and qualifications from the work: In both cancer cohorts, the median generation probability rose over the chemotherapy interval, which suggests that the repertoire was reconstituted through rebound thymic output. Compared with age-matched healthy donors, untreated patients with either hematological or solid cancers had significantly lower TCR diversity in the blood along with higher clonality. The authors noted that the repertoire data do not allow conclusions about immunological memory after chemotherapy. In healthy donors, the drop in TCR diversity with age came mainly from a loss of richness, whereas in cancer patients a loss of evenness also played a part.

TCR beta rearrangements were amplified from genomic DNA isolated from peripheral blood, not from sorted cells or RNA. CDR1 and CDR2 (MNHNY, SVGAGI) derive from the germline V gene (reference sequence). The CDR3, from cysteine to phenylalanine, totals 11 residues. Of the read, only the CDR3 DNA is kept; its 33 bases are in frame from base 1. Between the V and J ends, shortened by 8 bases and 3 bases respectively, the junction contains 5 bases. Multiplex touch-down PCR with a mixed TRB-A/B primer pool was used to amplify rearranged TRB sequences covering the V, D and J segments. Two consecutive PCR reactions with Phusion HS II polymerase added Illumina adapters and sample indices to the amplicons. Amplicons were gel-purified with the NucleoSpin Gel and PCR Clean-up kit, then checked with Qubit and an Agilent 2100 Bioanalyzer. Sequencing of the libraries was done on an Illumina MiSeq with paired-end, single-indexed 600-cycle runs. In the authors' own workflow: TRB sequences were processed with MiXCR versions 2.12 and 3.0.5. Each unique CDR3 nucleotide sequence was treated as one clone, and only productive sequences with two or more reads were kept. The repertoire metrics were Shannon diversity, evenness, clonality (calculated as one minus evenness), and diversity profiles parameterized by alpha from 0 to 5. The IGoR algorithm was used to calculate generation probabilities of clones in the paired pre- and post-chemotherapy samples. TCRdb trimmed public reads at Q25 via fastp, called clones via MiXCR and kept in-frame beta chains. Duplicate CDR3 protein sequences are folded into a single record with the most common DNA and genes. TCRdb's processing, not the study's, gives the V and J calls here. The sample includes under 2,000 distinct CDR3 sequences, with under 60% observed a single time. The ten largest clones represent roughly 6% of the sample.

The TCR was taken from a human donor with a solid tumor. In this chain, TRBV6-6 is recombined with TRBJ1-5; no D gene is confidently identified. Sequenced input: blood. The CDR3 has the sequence CASQDNQPQHF. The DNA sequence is TGTGCCAGCCAGGACAATCAGCCCCAGCATTTT.